This TCR beta chain was identified in a study of T-cell memory formation after mild COVID-19. Whole-study results and caveats: Cross-reactive memory apparently joined, as some responding clones appeared in pre-infection memory.

As concerns this clonotype: Its antigen is currently unknown.

TCRdb re-called the 5' RACE reads through MiXCR, storing one row per CDR3 protein. Seen here are about 560,000 distinct CDR3 sequences, roughly 18% observed once, and the top ten hold more than 10%. Germline assignment: CDR1 SQVTM and CDR2 ANQGSEA. The length of the CDR3 is 13 residues. V was pared by 6 bases and J by 4 bases, with 7 bases of the junction left unmatched. The sequence was obtained from an adult woman who had mild COVID-19 (a few samples of this study predate the infection). Cell type and time point are not known. The V call is TRBV29-1, the J call TRBJ2-5, with TRBD2 identical over 8 bases. The sample taken for sequencing was PBMCs or a T cell subset sorted from them (not recorded which). DNA for the CDR3: TGCAGCGTCGTAGCGGGACGACTAGAGACCCAGTACTTC. Residues: CSVVAGRLETQYF.